The clone carrying this T cell receptor (beta chain) appeared many times. TCRdb called the 5' RACE reads again in MiXCR, with one record for every CDR3 protein. The sample records 100,000 to 120,000 distinct CDR3 sequences, under 14% being singletons. Between the trimmed V and J ends, which lost 5 bases and 6 bases, there was a span of 12 bases. Per germline, CDR1 SGHRS and CDR2 YFSETQ. This CDR3 comprises 13 residues. The time point here: blood at routine non-recurrence follow-up after resection. The sample originates from a study of spatial heterogeneity in lung cancer. The genes are TRBV5-1 and TRBJ1-5, with TRBD1 as a possible D gene (5 bases). The clonotype originates from a female donor with early-stage non-small cell lung cancer. The starting material was PBMCs, obtained at follow-up. CDR3 amino acids: CASRGDSGQPQHF. The CDR3 nucleotides are TGCGCCAGCAGAGGGGATTCCGGTCAGCCCCAGCATTTT.